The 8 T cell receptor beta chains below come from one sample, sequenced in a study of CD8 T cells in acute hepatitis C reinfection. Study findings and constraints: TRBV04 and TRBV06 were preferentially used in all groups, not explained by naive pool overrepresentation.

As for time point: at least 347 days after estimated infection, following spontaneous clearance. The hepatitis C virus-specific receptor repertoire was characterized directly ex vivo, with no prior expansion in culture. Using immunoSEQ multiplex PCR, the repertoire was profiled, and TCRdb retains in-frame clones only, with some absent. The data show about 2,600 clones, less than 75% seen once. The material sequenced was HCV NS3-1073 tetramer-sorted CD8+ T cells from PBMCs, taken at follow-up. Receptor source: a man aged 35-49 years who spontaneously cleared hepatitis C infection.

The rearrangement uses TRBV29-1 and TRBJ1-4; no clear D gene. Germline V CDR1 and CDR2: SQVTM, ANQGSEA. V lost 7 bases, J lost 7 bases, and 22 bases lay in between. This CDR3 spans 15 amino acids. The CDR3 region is CSASRVVANTEKLFF. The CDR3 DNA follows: TGCAGCGCCTCGAGGGTGGTAGCAAATACTGAAAAACTGTTTTTT.

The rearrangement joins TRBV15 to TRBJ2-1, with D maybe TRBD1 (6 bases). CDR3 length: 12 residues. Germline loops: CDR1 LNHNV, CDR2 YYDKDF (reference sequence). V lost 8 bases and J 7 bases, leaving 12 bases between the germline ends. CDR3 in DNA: TGTGCCACCGCATCAGGGGTAAATGAGCAGTTCTTC. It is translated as CATASGVNEQFF. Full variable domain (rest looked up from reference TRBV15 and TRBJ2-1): DAMVIQNPRYQVTQFGKPVTLSCSQTLNHNVMYWYQQKSSQAPKLLFHYYDKDFNNEADTPDNFQSRRPNTSFCFLDIRSPGLGDTAMYLCATASGVNEQFFGPGTRLTVL.

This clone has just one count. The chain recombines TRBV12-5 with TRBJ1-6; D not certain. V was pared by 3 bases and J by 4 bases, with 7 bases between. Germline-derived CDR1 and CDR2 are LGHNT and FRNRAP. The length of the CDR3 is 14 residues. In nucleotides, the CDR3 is TGTGCTAGTGGTTTAGGGATTTATAATTCACCCCTCCACTTT. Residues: CASGLGIYNSPLHF.

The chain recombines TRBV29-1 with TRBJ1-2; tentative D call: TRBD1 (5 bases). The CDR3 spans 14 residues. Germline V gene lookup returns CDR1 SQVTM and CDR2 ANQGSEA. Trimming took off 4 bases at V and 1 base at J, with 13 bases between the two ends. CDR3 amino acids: CSVGGGGVNYGYTF. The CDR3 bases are TGCAGCGTTGGCGGCGGAGGGGTTAACTATGGCTACACCTTC.

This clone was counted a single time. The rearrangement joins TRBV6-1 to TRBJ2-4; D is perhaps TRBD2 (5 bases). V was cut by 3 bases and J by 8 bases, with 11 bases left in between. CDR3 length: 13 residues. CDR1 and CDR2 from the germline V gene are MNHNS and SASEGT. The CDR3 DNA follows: TGTGCCAGCAGTGACGGGATGGCGTACATTCAGTACTTC. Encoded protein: CASSDGMAYIQYF.

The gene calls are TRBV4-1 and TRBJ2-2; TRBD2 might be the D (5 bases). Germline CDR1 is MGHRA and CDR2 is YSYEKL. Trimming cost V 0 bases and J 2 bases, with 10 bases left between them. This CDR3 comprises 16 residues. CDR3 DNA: TGCGCCAGCAGCCAAGAAACGGGATTTAACACCGGGGAGCTGTTTTTT. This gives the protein CASSQETGFNTGELFF.

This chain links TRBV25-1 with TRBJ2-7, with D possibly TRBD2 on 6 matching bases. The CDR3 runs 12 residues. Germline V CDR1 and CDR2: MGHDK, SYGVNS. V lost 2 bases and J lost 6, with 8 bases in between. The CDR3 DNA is TGTGCCAGCAGTGAAGGAGGGCCCGAGCAGTACTTC. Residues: CASSEGGPEQYF.

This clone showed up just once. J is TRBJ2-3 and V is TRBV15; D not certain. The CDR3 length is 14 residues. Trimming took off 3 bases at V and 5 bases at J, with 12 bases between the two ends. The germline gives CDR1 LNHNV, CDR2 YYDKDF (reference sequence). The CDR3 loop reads CATSSWPAGDTQYF. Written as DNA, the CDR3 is TGTGCCACCAGCAGTTGGCCTGCTGGAGATACGCAGTATTTT.